This T cell receptor (beta chain) was sequenced for a study of Tregs in tolerant kidney transplant recipients. Germline V gene sequence: CDR1 DFQATT, CDR2 SNEGSKA (reference sequence). The length of the CDR3 is 12 residues. About this clone: The CDR3 goes on 3 residues after the read ends, and that part is filled in from the germline J gene.

This table comes from immunoSEQ multiplex PCR, and its TCRdb copy is limited to in-frame clones, with some not included. This repertoire comprises 25,000 or so clones; its ten largest clones make up 4.1%. The nonmyeloablative bone marrow transplants came from related graft donors, with transient mixed chimerism. Sequenced here: CD4+ T cells from blood (PBMCs), sampled 6 months after the transplant. The TCR comes from a human patient who received a combined kidney and bone marrow transplant. Some T cells may be graft donor cells. The chain links TRBV20-1 to TRBJ1-4; 10 bases line up with TRBD1. The CDR3 is CRPGQGNEKLFF. The sequenced part of the CDR3 DNA is TGCAGGCCGGGACAGGGGAATGAAAAA.